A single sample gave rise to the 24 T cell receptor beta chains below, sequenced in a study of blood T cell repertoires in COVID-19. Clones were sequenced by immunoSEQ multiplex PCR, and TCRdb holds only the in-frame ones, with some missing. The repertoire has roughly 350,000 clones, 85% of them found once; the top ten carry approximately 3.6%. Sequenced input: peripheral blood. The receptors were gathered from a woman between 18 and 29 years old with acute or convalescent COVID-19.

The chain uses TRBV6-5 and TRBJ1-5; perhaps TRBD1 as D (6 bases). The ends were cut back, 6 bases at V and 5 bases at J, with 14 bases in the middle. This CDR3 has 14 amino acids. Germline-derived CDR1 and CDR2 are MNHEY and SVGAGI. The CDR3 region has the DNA TGTGCCAGCAGCCCGGACAGCCTTTATCAGCCCCAGCATTTT. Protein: CASSPDSLYQPQHF.

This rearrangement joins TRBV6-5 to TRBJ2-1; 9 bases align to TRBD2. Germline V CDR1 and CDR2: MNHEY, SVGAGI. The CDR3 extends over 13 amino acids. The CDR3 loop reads CVAGGRSVNEQFF. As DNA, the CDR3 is TGTGTCGCGGGGGGGCGAAGCGTCAATGAGCAGTTCTTC.

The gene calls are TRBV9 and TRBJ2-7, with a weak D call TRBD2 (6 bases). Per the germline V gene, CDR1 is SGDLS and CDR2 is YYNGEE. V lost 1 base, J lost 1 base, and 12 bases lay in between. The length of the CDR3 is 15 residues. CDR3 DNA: TGTGCCAGCAGCGTACTCCCGGGGGAATCCTACGAGCAGTACTTC. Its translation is CASSVLPGESYEQYF. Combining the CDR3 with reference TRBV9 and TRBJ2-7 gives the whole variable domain DSGVTQTPKHLITATGQRVTLRCSPRSGDLSVYWYQQSLDQGLQFLIQYYNGEERAKGNILERFSAQQFPDLHSELNLSSLELGDSALYFCASSVLPGESYEQYFGPGTRLTVT.

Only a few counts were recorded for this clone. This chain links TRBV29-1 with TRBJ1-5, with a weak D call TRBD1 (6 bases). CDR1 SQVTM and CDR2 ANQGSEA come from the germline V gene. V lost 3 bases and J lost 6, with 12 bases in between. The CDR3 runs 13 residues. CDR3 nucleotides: TGCAGCGTTGAGTACAGGGCGGGTCAGCCCCAGCATTTT. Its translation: CSVEYRAGQPQHF.

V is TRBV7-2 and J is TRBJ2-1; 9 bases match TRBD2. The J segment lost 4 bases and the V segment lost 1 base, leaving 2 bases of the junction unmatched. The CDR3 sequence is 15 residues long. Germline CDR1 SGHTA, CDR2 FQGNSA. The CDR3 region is CASSLGSGGYNEQFF. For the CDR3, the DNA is TGTGCCAGCAGCTTAGGAAGCGGGGGGTACAATGAGCAGTTCTTC.

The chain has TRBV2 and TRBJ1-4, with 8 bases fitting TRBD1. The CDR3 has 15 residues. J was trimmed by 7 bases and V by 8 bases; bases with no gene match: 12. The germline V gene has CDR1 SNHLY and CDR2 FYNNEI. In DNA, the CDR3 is TGTGCCAGCCAAGACAGGGGTGGCTACGGTGAAAAACTGTTTTTT. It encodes CASQDRGGYGEKLFF.

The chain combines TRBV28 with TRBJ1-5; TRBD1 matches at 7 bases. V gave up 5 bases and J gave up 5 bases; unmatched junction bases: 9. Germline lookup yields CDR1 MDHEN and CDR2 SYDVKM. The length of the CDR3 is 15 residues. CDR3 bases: TGTGCCAGCAGTCCGGACAGGAACACGGATCAGCCCCAGCATTTT. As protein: CASSPDRNTDQPQHF.

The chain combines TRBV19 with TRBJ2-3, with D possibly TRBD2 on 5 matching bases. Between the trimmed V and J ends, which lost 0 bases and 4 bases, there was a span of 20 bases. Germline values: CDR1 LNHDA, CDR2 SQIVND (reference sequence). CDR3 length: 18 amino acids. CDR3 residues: CASSIEGNKEVWADTQYF. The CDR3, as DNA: TGTGCCAGTAGTATAGAAGGAAACAAGGAGGTTTGGGCAGATACGCAGTATTTT.

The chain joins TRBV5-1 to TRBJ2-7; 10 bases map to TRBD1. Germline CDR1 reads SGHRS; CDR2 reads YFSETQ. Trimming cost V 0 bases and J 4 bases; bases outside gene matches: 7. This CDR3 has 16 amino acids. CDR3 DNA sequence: TGCGCCAGCAGCTTGGCCGCAGGGACAGGGGCATACGAGCAGTACTTC. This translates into CASSLAAGTGAYEQYF.

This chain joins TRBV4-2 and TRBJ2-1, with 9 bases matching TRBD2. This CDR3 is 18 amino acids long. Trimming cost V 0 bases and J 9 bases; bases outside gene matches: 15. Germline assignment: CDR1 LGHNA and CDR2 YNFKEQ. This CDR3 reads CASSQDRRLAGKAVEQFF. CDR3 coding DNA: TGTGCCAGCAGCCAAGATCGACGGCTAGCGGGGAAGGCAGTTGAGCAGTTCTTC.

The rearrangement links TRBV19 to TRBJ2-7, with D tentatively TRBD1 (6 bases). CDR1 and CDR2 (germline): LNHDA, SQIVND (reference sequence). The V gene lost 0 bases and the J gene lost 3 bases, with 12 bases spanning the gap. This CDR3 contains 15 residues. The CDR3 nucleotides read TGTGCCAGTAGTATAGAAACAGGGAGAGACTACGAGCAGTACTTC. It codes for CASSIETGRDYEQYF.

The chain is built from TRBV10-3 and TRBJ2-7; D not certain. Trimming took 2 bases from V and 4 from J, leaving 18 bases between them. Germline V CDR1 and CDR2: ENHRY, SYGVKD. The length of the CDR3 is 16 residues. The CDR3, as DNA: TGTGCCATCAGTGAGGGCAGACTCCCCGTACCTTACGAGCAGTACTTC. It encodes CAISEGRLPVPYEQYF.

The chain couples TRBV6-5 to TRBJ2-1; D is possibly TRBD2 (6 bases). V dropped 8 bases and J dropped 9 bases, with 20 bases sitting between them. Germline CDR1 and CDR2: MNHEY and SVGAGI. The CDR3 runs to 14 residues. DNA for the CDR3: TGTGCCAGCGCCCGTAGCGGCATCGGGATTGAGCAGTTCTTC. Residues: CASARSGIGIEQFF.

CDR3 nucleotide sequence: TGTGCCAGCAGCCCAGAGGGAGGTGAGCAGTTCTTC. Its protein is CASSPEGGEQFF. The J gene is TRBJ2-1, the V gene TRBV7-9, with D maybe TRBD2 (6 bases). Trimming left V 5 bases short and J 9 bases short, with 11 bases between. Germline CDR1 is SEHNR and CDR2 is FQNEAQ (reference sequence). CDR3 length: 12 residues.

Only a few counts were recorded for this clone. CDR3 sequence reads: CAWSALATEQYF. The DNA for the CDR3 is TGTGCCTGGAGTGCGTTGGCAACCGAGCAGTACTTC. V is TRBV30 and J is TRBJ2-7, with D hard to call. The CDR3 covers 12 residues. The germline V and J ends were trimmed by 1 base and 6 bases, with 10 bases remaining between them. Germline CDR1 GTSNPN, CDR2 SVGIG (reference sequence).

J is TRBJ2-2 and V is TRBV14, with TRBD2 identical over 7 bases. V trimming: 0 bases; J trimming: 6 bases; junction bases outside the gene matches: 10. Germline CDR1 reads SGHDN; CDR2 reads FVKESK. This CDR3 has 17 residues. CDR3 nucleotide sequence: TGTGCCAGCAGCCAAGACCTGAGGGGCGGGGGAGCCGGGGAGCTGTTTTTT. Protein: CASSQDLRGGGAGELFF.

CDR3 sequence reads: CASMPPTGDFSYEQYF. As DNA, the CDR3 is TGTGCCAGCATGCCTCCGACAGGGGACTTCTCCTACGAGCAGTACTTC. V gene TRBV28 combines with J gene TRBJ2-7; 8 positions match TRBD1. CDR3 length equals 16 residues. Per the germline V gene, CDR1 is MDHEN and CDR2 is SYDVKM. V shed 7 bases and J 0 bases; nucleotides not matched to a gene: 11.

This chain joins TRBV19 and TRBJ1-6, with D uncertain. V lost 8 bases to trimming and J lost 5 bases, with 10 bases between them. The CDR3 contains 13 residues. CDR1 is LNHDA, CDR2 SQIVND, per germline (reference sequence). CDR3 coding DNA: TGTGCCAGTCGCGAAGAGGATAATTCACCCCTCCACTTT. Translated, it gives CASREEDNSPLHF. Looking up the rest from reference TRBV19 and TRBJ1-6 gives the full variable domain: DGGITQSPKYLFRKEGQNVTLSCEQNLNHDAMYWYRQDPGQGLRLIYYSQIVNDFQKGDIAEGYSVSREKKESFPLTVTSAQKNPTAFYLCASREEDNSPLHFGNGTRLTVT.

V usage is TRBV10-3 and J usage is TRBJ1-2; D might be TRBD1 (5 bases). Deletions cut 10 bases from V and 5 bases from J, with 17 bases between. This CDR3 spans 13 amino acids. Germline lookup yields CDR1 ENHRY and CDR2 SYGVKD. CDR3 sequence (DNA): TGTGCCAGTACCCCGGGGGAGGAGTATGGCTACACCTTC. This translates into CASTPGEEYGYTF.

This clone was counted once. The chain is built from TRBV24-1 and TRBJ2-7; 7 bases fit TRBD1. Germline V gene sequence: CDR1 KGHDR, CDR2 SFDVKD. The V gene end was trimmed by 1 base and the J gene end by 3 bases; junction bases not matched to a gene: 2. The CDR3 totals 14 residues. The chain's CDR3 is CATSDFRTGYEQYF. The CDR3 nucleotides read TGTGCCACCAGTGATTTCCGGACAGGCTACGAGCAGTACTTC.

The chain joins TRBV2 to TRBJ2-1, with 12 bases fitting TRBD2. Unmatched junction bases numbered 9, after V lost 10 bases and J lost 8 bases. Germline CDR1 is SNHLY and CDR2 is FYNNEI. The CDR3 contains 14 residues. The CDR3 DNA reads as TGTGCCATCAGGACTAGCGGGATATCCTATGAGCAGTTCTTC. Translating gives CAIRTSGISYEQFF. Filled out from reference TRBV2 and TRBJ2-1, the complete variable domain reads EPEVTQTPSHQVTQMGQEVILRCVPISNHLYFYWYRQILGQKVEFLVSFYNNEISEKSEIFDDQFSVERPDGSNFTLKIRSTKLEDSAMYFCAIRTSGISYEQFFGPGTRLTVL.

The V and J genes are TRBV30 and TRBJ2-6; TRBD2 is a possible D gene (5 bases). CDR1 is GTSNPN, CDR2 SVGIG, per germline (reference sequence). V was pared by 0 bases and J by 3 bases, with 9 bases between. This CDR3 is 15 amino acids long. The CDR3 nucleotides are TGTGCCTGGAGTGTCGGAGGTTTTGGGGCCAACGTCCTGACTTTC. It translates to CAWSVGGFGANVLTF.

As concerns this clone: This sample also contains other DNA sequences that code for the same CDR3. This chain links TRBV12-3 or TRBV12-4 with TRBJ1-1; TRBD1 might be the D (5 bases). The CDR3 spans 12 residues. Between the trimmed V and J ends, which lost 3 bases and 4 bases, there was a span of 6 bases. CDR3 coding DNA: TGTGCCAGCAGTTTCGGGGGCACTGAAGCTTTCTTT. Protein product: CASSFGGTEAFF.

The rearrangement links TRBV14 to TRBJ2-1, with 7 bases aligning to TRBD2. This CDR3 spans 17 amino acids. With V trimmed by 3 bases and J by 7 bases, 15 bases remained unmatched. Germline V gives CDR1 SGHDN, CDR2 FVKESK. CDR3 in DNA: TGTGCCAGCAGCCAGGGATTAGCGGGTGTCCGGGGGAATGAGCAGTTCTTC. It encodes CASSQGLAGVRGNEQFF. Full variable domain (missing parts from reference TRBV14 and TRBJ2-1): EAGVTQFPSHSVIEKGQTVTLRCDPISGHDNLYWYRRVMGKEIKFLLHFVKESKQDESGMPNNRFLAERTGGTYSTLKVQPAELEDSGVYFCASSQGLAGVRGNEQFFGPGTRLTVL.